A single sample gave rise to the 27 T cell receptor beta chains below, sequenced in a study of PD-L1 blockade in urothelial cancer. Libraries were prepared by immunoSEQ multiplex PCR; TCRdb keeps only in-frame clonotypes and omits some of them. In the table there are about 88,000 clones, over 90% of which are singletons. The sample here was PBMCs, taken around atezolizumab (anti-PD-L1) treatment. All receptors derive from a man aged 55-75 years with urothelial cancer.

In nucleotides, the CDR3 is TGTGCCAGCAGTTTATCGGGGGTCGAAGAGACCCAGTACTTC. Its protein product is CASSLSGVEETQYF. V is TRBV28 and J is TRBJ2-5; possible D gene TRBD2, 6 bases. Germline assignment: CDR1 MDHEN and CDR2 SYDVKM. The V end was cut by 1 base, the J end by 3 bases, with 9 bases between. CDR3 length: 14 residues. The whole variable domain, filled in from reference TRBV28 and TRBJ2-5, reads DVKVTQSSRYLVKRTGEKVFLECVQDMDHENMFWYRQDPGLGLRLIYFSYDVKMKEKGDIPEGYSVSREKKERFSLILESASTNQTSMYLCASSLSGVEETQYFGPGTRLLVL.

The chain links TRBV30 to TRBJ1-2; D is uncertain. The CDR3 is 13 residues long. V gave up 4 bases and J gave up 2 bases, with 11 bases separating them. Germline CDR1 and CDR2: GTSNPN and SVGIG (reference sequence). CDR3 loop: CAWTRGSNYGYTF. CDR3 coding DNA: TGTGCCTGGACTCGCGGCTCAAACTATGGCTACACCTTC.

J is TRBJ2-7 and V is TRBV7-2; the match to TRBD1 covers 10 bases. From germline, CDR1 is SGHTA and CDR2 FQGNSA. V dropped 6 bases and J dropped 3; count of bases not matched to a gene: 8. This CDR3 is 15 amino acids long. The CDR3 region is CASRARGTGDYEQYF. The CDR3 DNA sequence: TGTGCCAGCAGGGCCCGGGGGACAGGGGACTACGAGCAGTACTTC.

V and J are TRBV5-3 and TRBJ2-2; 11 nucleotides match TRBD2. TRBV5-3 is reported as an ORF; its role is uncertain. V trimming: 0 bases; J trimming: 4 bases; junction bases outside the gene matches: 8. The CDR3 is made up of 18 amino acids. CDR3 amino acids: CARSLGLAGRASTGELFF. CDR3 nucleotides: TGTGCCAGAAGCTTGGGACTAGCGGGAAGGGCTAGCACCGGGGAGCTGTTTTTT.

The chain combines TRBV10-3 with TRBJ2-4; 10 bases map to TRBD1. Germline values: CDR1 ENHRY, CDR2 SYGVKD. CDR3 size: 16 residues. With V trimmed by 8 bases and J by 9 bases, 16 bases remained unmatched. The chain's CDR3 is CAISGATGGNLGIQYF. For the CDR3, the DNA is TGTGCCATCTCAGGGGCGACAGGGGGCAATTTGGGCATTCAGTACTTC.

The CDR3 region is CASSFPGTSGSGEQYF. DNA for the CDR3: TGTGCCAGCAGCTTCCCCGGGACTAGCGGGAGCGGCGAGCAGTACTTC. The V call is TRBV11-2, the J call TRBJ2-7; TRBD2 matches at 14 bases. The V segment lost 3 bases and the J segment 6 bases; nucleotides outside the gene matches: 7. The length of the CDR3 is 16 residues. Germline V CDR1 and CDR2: SGHAT, FQNNGV.

This clone was seen only once. The chain recombines TRBV28 with TRBJ1-1; maybe TRBD1 (6 bases). Germline V lookup: CDR1 MDHEN, CDR2 SYDVKM. The length of the CDR3 is 12 residues. V dropped 3 bases and J dropped 10 bases, with 12 bases sitting between them. CDR3 coding DNA: TGTGCCAGCAGTTTTTCAGGGGCGGGAGCTTTCTTT. Encoded protein: CASSFSGAGAFF.

The sample holds a few counts of this clone. This rearrangement joins TRBV19 to TRBJ2-2; D is perhaps TRBD2 (5 bases). This CDR3 is 15 amino acids long. V lost 6 bases and J 3 bases, leaving 14 bases between the germline ends. The germline gives CDR1 LNHDA, CDR2 SQIVND (reference sequence). The CDR3 region is CASRLRGLDTGELFF. CDR3 sequence (DNA): TGTGCCAGTAGATTAAGAGGGTTAGACACCGGGGAGCTGTTTTTT.

V is TRBV6-1 and J is TRBJ1-1, with D perhaps matching TRBD1 (6 bases). This CDR3 has 14 residues. Germline assignment: CDR1 MNHNS and CDR2 SASEGT. Between the trimmed V and J ends, which lost 3 bases and 4 bases, there was a span of 12 bases. CDR3 coding DNA: TGTGCCAGCAGTGAGAACAGGGCCGGCACTGAAGCTTTCTTT. Residues: CASSENRAGTEAFF.

V is TRBV5-1 and J is TRBJ2-1; no clear D. V dropped 5 bases and J dropped 0 bases, with 9 bases sitting between them. CDR1 and CDR2 from the germline V gene are SGHRS and YFSETQ. The CDR3 length is 14 residues. CDR3 bases: TGCGCCAGCAGACAGATGAGCTCCTACAATGAGCAGTTCTTC. Its protein is CASRQMSSYNEQFF.

The chain recombines TRBV5-4 with TRBJ2-1; 7 bases match TRBD2. Germline-derived CDR1 and CDR2 are SGHNT and YYREEE (reference sequence). This CDR3 spans 15 amino acids. The V gene end was trimmed by 4 bases and the J gene end by 9 bases; junction bases not matched to a gene: 13. The CDR3 protein is CASSPDGLGRGEQFF. CDR3 nucleotides: TGTGCCAGCAGCCCGGACGGACTAGGGAGGGGTGAGCAGTTCTTC.

This sequence joins TRBV4-2 and TRBJ1-1; no clear D gene. V gave up 1 base and J gave up 1 base, with 7 bases separating them. Germline values: CDR1 LGHNA, CDR2 YNFKEQ. CDR3 length equals 14 residues. CDR3: CASSQASGNTEAFF. For the CDR3, the DNA is TGTGCCAGCAGCCAAGCCAGCGGGAACACTGAAGCTTTCTTT.

The chain recombines TRBV5-1 with TRBJ2-1; the match to TRBD2 covers 15 bases. The junction had 8 bases not matched to a gene; V was cut back by 4 bases and J by 9 bases. The CDR3 is 16 residues long. Germline assignment: CDR1 SGHRS and CDR2 YFSETQ. The CDR3 DNA follows: TGCGCCAGCAGCACCGGACTAGCGGGAGGGCCCGGTGAGCAGTTCTTC. Translation: CASSTGLAGGPGEQFF.

The gene calls are TRBV6-1 and TRBJ2-5, with D possibly matching TRBD2 (6 bases). The ends were cut back, 5 bases at V and 3 bases at J, with 13 bases in the middle. The CDR3 sequence is 14 residues long. The V gene's germline CDR1 is MNHNS and CDR2 SASEGT. CDR3 residues: CASSIGLAKETQYF. The CDR3, as DNA: TGTGCCAGCAGTATCGGCCTAGCGAAAGAGACCCAGTACTTC.

The sample holds one count of this clone. The chain recombines TRBV21-1 with TRBJ1-1. TRBV21-1 is a recognized pseudogene. CDR3 length: 19 residues. DNA for the CDR3: TGTGCCAGCAGCAAAAGGGGAATGGGGGGGACGGGGGATGGGACTGAAGCTTTCTTT. It is translated as CASSKRGMGGTGDGTEAFF.

V is TRBV4-3 and J is TRBJ2-1; 9 bases line up with TRBD2. CDR1 is LGHNA, CDR2 YSLEER, per germline. CDR3 length: 18 amino acids. V trimming: 1 base; J trimming: 8 bases; junction bases outside the gene matches: 15. The DNA for the CDR3 is TGCGCCAGCAGCCAAGTGCGGGGCGGGGGGGCCTCGGGACATGAGCAGTTCTTC. Translating it yields CASSQVRGGGASGHEQFF.

The sample holds one count of this clone. The J gene is TRBJ2-3, the V gene TRBV2; D is uncertain. The germline V gene encodes CDR1 SNHLY and CDR2 FYNNEI. Trimming took off 4 bases at V and 3 bases at J, with 8 bases between the two ends. The CDR3 runs to 13 residues. CDR3 sequence reads: CASSGSVTDTQYF. The CDR3 nucleotides read TGTGCCAGCAGTGGCAGCGTAACAGATACGCAGTATTTT.

This chain joins TRBV5-1 and TRBJ2-3; TRBD2 is a possible D gene (6 bases). V lost 5 bases, J lost 2 bases, and 18 bases lay in between. The CDR3 length is 16 residues. Looked up from germline, CDR1 is SGHRS and CDR2 is YFSETQ. CDR3 coding DNA: TGCGCCAGCAGTCGATCGCGGCGGGATTCCACAGATACGCAGTATTTT. This sequence encodes CASSRSRRDSTDTQYF.

As to this clone: The same CDR3 is also encoded by other DNA sequences in this sample. The CDR3 sequence is CASSQGAGGYTF. The CDR3 DNA follows: TGTGCCAGCAGTCAGGGGGCGGGGGGCTACACCTTC. V is TRBV6-5 and J is TRBJ1-2, with 8 nucleotides matching TRBD1. The CDR3 is 12 residues long. V lost 5 bases, J lost 8 bases, and 4 bases stayed unmatched. In germline, CDR1 is MNHEY, CDR2 SVGAGI.

The chain is built from TRBV19 and TRBJ1-1; 9 bases are a match to TRBD1. The CDR3 length is 16 residues. J lost 4 bases, V lost 6 bases, and 12 bases had no gene match. Per germline, CDR1 LNHDA and CDR2 SQIVND (reference sequence). CDR3 nucleotide sequence: TGTGCCAGTAGCACAGGGGGCAGGCTTTTGAGCACTGAAGCTTTCTTT. Protein product: CASSTGGRLLSTEAFF.

The rearrangement joins TRBV9 to TRBJ2-3, with D perhaps TRBD2 (5 bases). V lost 3 bases to trimming and J lost 6 bases, with 14 bases between them. CDR1 is SGDLS, CDR2 YYNGEE, per germline. The CDR3 sequence is 14 residues long. CDR3 sequence: CASSAGVIADTQYF. In DNA, the CDR3 is TGTGCCAGCAGCGCCGGGGTAATTGCGGATACGCAGTATTTT.

The CDR3 here is CASSSPDRGLNIQYF. The CDR3 DNA reads as TGTGCCAGCAGCTCGCCAGACAGGGGGTTAAACATTCAGTACTTC. The chain is built from TRBV5-4 and TRBJ2-4, with TRBD1 matching 9 bases. Germline CDR1 is SGHNT and CDR2 is YYREEE (reference sequence). The CDR3 covers 15 residues. Losses at the gene ends were 3 bases for V and 6 bases for J; bases not matched to a gene: 7.

The V gene is TRBV5-1, the J gene TRBJ2-5, with unresolved D. Germline assignment: CDR1 SGHRS and CDR2 YFSETQ. The CDR3 runs to 15 residues. Between the trimmed V and J ends, which lost 5 bases and 3 bases, there was a span of 17 bases. The CDR3 region is CASRRGTSEEETQYF. CDR3 coding DNA: TGCGCCAGCAGACGTGGAACCAGCGAAGAAGAGACCCAGTACTTC.

The chain employs TRBV5-1 and TRBJ2-5; D unresolved. V was shortened by 0 bases and J by 4 bases, with 4 bases between the two germline ends. The CDR3 consists of 12 residues. Germline CDR1 is SGHRS and CDR2 is YFSETQ. The CDR3 reads CASSLAGETQYF. The CDR3 DNA sequence: TGCGCCAGCAGCTTGGCCGGAGAGACCCAGTACTTC. The complete variable domain, with remaining parts taken from reference TRBV5-1 and TRBJ2-5, reads KAGVTQTPRYLIKTRGQQVTLSCSPISGHRSVSWYQQTPGQGLQFLFEYFSETQRNKGNFPGRFSGRQFSNSRSEMNVSTLELGDSALYLCASSLAGETQYFGPGTRLLVL.

The chain recombines TRBV2 with TRBJ1-2, with D tentatively TRBD1 (6 bases). This CDR3 has 15 residues. Trimming left V 6 bases short and J 8 bases short, with 22 bases between. Germline V gives CDR1 SNHLY, CDR2 FYNNEI. In DNA form, the CDR3 reads TGTGCCAGCAGAACCGATTCAGGGGCGCCCGGGGGCTACACCTTC. Translation gives CASRTDSGAPGGYTF.

The genes are TRBV9 and TRBJ1-4; 7 nucleotides align to TRBD1. The germline CDR1 and CDR2 sequences are SGDLS and YYNGEE. The CDR3 runs 15 residues. V lost 3 bases to trimming and J lost 7 bases; unmatched junction nucleotides: 9. The CDR3: CASSATQGEIEKLFF. CDR3 bases: TGTGCCAGCAGCGCAACCCAGGGGGAGATTGAAAAACTGTTTTTT.

The chain couples TRBV7-2 to TRBJ2-3, with a weak D call TRBD1 (5 bases). Trimming took off 1 base at V and 1 base at J, with 9 bases between the two ends. The CDR3 contains 15 residues. CDR1 SGHTA and CDR2 FQGNSA come from the germline V gene. This CDR3 is CASSLGSRGTDTQYF. The CDR3 coding sequence is TGTGCCAGCAGCTTAGGTTCCAGGGGCACAGATACGCAGTATTTT. Full variable domain (rest looked up from reference TRBV7-2 and TRBJ2-3): GAGVSQSPSNKVTEKGKDVELRCDPISGHTALYWYRQSLGQGLEFLIYFQGNSAPDKSGLPSDRFSAERTGGSVSTLTIQRTQQEDSAVYLCASSLGSRGTDTQYFGPGTRLTVL.